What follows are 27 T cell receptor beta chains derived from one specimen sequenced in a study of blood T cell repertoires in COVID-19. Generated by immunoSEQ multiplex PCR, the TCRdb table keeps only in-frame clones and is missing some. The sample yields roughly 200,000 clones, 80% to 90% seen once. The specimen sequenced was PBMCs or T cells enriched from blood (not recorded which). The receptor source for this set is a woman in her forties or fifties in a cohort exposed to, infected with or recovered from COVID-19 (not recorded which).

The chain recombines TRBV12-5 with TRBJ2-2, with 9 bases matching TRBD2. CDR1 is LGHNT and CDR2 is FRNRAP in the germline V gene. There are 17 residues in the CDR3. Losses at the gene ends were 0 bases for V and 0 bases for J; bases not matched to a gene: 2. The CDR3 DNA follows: TGTGCTAGTGGTTTGGTATCTAGCGGGGCGAACACCGGGGAGCTGTTTTTT. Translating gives CASGLVSSGANTGELFF.

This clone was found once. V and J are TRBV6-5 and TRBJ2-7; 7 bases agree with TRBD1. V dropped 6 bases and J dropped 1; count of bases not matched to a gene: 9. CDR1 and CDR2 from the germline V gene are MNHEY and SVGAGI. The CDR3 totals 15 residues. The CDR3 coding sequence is TGTGCCAGCAGACCCGGCCCGACAGGGTCCTACGAGCAGTACTTC. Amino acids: CASRPGPTGSYEQYF.

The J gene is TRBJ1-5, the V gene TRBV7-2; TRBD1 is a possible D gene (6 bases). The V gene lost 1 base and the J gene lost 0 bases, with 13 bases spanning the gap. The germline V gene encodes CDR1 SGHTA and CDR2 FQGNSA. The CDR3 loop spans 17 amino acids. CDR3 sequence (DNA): TGTGCCAGCAGCTTAGTAATGACAGGAGATAGCAATCAGCCCCAGCATTTT. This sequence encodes CASSLVMTGDSNQPQHF.

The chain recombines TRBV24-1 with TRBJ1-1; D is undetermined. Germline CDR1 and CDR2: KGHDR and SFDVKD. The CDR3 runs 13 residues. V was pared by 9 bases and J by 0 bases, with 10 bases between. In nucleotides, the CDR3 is TGTGCCACCTTGAACTTGATGAACACTGAAGCTTTCTTT. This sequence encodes CATLNLMNTEAFF.

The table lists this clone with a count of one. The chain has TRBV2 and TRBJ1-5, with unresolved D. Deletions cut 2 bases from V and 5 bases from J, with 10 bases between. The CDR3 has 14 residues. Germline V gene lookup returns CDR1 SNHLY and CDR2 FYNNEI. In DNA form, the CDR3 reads TGTGCCAGCAGTGAAATGTCAGAATATCAGCCCCAGCATTTT. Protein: CASSEMSEYQPQHF.

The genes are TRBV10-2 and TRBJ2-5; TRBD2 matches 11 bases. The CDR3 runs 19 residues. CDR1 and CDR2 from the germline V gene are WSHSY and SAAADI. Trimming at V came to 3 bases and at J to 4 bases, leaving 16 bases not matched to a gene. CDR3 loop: CASSDFRLAGGPAGETQYF. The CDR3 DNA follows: TGCGCCAGCAGTGATTTTCGGTTAGCGGGGGGGCCGGCGGGAGAGACCCAGTACTTC.

CDR3 in amino acids: CASSLSTGSNYGYTF. The CDR3 DNA is TGTGCCAGCAGTTTGTCGACAGGGTCTAACTATGGCTACACCTTC. The chain carries TRBV27 and TRBJ1-2; TRBD1 agrees at 7 bases. The CDR3 has 15 residues. Germline CDR1 reads MNHEY; CDR2 reads SMNVEV (reference sequence). The V gene end was trimmed by 3 bases and the J gene end by 0 bases; junction bases not matched to a gene: 4.

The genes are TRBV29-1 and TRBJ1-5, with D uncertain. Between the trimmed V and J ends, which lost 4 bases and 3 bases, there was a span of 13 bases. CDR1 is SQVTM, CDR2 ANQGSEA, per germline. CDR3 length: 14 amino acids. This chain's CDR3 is CSVVCPRYNQPQHF. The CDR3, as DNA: TGCAGCGTTGTGTGTCCCAGGTACAATCAGCCCCAGCATTTT.

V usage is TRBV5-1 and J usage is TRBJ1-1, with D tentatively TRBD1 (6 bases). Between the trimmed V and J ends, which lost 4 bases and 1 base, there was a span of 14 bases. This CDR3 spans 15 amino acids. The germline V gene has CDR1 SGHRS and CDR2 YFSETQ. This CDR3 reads CASSGAGQTNTEAFF. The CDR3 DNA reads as TGCGCCAGCAGCGGAGCCGGACAGACGAACACTGAAGCTTTCTTT.

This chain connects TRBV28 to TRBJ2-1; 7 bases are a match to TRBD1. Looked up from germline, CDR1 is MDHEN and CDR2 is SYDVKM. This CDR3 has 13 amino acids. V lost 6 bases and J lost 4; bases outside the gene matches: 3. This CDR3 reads CASRRDRYNEQFF. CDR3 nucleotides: TGTGCCAGCAGACGGGACAGATACAATGAGCAGTTCTTC.

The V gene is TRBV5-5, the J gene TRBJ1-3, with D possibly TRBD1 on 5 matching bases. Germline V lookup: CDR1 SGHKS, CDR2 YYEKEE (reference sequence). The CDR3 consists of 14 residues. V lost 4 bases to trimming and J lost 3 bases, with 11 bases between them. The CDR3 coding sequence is TGTGCCAGCAGCCAAGGGGTGGGTGGAAACACCATATATTTT. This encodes CASSQGVGGNTIYF.

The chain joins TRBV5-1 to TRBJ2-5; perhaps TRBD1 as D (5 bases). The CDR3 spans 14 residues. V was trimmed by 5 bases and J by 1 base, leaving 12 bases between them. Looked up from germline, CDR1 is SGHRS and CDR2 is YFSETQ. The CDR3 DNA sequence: TGCGCCAGCAGTACTGGTCAGGGCCAAGAGACCCAGTACTTC. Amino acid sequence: CASSTGQGQETQYF.

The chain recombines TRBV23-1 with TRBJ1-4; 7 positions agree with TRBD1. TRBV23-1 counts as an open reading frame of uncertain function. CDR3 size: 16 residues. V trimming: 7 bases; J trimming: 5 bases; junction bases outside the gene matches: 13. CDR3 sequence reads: CASTRGRPGLNEKLFF. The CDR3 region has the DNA TGCGCCAGCACCAGGGGGAGACCTGGGTTAAATGAAAAACTGTTTTTT.

The CDR3 sequence: CASSLSANSPLHF. The CDR3 DNA sequence: TGTGCCAGCAGCCTATCAGCGAATTCACCCCTCCACTTT. The chain links TRBV3-1 (or the pseudogene TRBV3-2) to TRBJ1-6; no definite D call. From germline, CDR1 is LGHDT and CDR2 YNNKEL (reference sequence). The CDR3 length is 13 residues. V lost 4 bases and J 7 bases, leaving 8 bases between the germline ends.

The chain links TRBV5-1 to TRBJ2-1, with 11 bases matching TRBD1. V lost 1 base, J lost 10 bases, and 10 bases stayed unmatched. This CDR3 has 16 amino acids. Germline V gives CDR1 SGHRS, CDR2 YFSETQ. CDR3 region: CASSLWTGGAFREQFF. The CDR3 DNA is TGCGCCAGCAGCTTGTGGACAGGGGGCGCCTTTCGAGAGCAGTTCTTC.

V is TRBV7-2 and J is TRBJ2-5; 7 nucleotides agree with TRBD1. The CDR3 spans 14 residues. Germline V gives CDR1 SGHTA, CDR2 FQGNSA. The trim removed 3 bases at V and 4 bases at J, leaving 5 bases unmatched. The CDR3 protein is CASSLGQRGETQYF. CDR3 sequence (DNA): TGTGCCAGCAGCTTGGGACAGAGAGGAGAGACCCAGTACTTC.

CDR3 loop: CASSLDGGTGPYGYTF. CDR3 sequence (DNA): TGTGCCAGCAGCTTAGATGGAGGGACAGGGCCCTATGGCTACACCTTC. The V gene is TRBV11-2, the J gene TRBJ1-2; 9 nucleotides agree with TRBD1. J lost 4 bases, V lost 0 bases, and 6 bases had no gene match. Per the germline V gene, CDR1 is SGHAT and CDR2 is FQNNGV. The CDR3 runs to 16 residues. Combining the CDR3 with reference TRBV11-2 and TRBJ1-2 gives the whole variable domain EAGVAQSPRYKIIEKRQSVAFWCNPISGHATLYWYQQILGQGPKLLIQFQNNGVVDDSQLPKDRFSAERLKGVDSTLKIQPAKLEDSAVYLCASSLDGGTGPYGYTFGSGTRLTVV.

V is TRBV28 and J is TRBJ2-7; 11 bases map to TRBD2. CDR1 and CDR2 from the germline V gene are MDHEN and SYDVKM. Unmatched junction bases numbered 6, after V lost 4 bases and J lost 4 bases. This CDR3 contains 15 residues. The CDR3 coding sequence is TGTGCCAGCAGTTCAATAGCGGGGGGGTATTACGAGCAGTACTTC. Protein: CASSSIAGGYYEQYF.

CDR3 loop: CASAKSISGNTIYF. The CDR3 DNA sequence: TGTGCCAGCGCGAAATCCATCTCTGGAAACACCATATATTTT. The chain combines TRBV3-1 (or the pseudogene TRBV3-2) with TRBJ1-3; unclear D gene. CDR3 length: 14 amino acids. V gave up 8 bases and J gave up 0 bases, with 11 bases separating them. The V gene's germline CDR1 is LGHDT and CDR2 YNNKEL (reference sequence).

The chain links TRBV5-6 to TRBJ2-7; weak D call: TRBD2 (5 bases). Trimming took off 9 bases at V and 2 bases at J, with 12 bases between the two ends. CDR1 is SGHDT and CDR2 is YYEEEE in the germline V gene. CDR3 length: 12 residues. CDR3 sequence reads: CATSRRTYEQYF. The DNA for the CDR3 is TGTGCCACCTCACGGAGGACCTACGAGCAGTACTTC.

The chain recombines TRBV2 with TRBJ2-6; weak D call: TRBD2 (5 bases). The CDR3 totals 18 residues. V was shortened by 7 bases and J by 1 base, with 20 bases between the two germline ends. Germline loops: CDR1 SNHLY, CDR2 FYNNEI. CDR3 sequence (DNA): TGTGCCAGCAACAAAGAGGGAGCCGTAGGGTCTGGGGCCAACGTCCTGACTTTC. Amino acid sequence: CASNKEGAVGSGANVLTF.

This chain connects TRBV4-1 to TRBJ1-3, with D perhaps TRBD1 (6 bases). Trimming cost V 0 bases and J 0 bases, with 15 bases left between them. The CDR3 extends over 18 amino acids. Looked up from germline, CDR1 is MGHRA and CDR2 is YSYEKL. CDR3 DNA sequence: TGCGCCAGCAGCCAAGATAGGGGGACACTTTTCTCTGGAAACACCATATATTTT. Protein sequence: CASSQDRGTLFSGNTIYF.

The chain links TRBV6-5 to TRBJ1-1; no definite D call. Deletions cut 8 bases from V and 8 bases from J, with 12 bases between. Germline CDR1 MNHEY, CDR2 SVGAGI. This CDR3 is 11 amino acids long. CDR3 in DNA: TGTGCCAGCCAACATATTGGCGAAGCTTTCTTT. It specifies CASQHIGEAFF.

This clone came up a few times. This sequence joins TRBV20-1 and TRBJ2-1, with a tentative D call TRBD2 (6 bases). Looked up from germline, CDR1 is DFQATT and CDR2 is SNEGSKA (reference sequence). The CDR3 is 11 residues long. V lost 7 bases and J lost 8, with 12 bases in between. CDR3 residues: CSGRGTDEQFF. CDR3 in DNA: TGCAGTGGGAGGGGTACCGATGAGCAGTTCTTC.

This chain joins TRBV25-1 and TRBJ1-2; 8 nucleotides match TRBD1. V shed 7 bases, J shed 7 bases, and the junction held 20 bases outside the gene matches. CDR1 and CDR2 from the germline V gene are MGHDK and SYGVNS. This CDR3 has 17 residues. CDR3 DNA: TGTGCCAGCACATCCGGGACAGGTGTATTAGTGAGAGGTGGCTACACCTTC. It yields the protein CASTSGTGVLVRGGYTF.

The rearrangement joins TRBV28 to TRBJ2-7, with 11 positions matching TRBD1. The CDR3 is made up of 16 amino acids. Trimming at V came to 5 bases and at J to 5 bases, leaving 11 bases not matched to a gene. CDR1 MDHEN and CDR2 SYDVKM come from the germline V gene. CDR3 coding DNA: TGTGCCAGCAGTCGACACGGGACAGGGGGGACTAACGAGCAGTACTTC. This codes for CASSRHGTGGTNEQYF.

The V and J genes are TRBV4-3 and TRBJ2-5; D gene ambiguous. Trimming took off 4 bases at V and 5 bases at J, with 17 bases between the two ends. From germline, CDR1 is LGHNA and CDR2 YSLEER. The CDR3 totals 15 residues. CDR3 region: CASSRRLARSETQYF. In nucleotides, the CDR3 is TGCGCCAGCAGCCGCCGACTGGCTAGGTCGGAGACCCAGTACTTC.